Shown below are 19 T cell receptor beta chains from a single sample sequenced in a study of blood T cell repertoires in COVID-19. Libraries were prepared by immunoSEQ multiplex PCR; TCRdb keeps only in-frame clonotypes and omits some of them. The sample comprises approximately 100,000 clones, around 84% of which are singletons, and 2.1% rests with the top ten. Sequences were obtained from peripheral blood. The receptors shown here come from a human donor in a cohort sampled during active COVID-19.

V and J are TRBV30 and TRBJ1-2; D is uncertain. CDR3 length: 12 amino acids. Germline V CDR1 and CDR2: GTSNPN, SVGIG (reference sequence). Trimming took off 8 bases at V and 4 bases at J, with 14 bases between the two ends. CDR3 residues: CAGRTEGYGYTF. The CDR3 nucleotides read TGTGCCGGCCGGACGGAGGGCTATGGCTACACCTTC.

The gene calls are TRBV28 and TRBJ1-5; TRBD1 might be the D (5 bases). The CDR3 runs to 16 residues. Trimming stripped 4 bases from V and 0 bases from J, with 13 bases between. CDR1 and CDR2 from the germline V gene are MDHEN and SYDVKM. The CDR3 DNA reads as TGTGCCAGCAGTTGGGTCGCGGGGGATAGCAATCAGCCCCAGCATTTT. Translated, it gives CASSWVAGDSNQPQHF.

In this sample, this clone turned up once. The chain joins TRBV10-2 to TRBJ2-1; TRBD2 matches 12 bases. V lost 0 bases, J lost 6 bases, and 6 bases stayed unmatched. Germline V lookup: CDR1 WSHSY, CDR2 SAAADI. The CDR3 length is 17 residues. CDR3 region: CASSESMGLAGRNEQFF. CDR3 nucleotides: TGCGCCAGCAGTGAGTCGATGGGACTAGCGGGCCGCAATGAGCAGTTCTTC.

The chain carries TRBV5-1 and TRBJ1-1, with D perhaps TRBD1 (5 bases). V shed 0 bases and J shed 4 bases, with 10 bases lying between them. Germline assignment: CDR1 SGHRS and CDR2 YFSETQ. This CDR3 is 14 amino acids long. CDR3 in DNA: TGCGCCAGCAGCTTGGGCGCGGGACCCACTGAAGCTTTCTTT. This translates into CASSLGAGPTEAFF.

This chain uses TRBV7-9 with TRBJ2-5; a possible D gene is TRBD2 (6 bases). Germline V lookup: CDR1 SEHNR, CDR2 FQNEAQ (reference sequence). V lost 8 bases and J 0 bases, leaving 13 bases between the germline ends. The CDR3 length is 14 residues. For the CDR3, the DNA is TGTGCCAGCCGGCGGGGACGGTACCAAGAGACCCAGTACTTC. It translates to CASRRGRYQETQYF.

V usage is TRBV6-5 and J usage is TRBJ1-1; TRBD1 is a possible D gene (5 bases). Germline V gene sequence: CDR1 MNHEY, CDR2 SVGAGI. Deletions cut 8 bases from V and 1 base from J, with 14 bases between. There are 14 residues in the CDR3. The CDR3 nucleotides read TGTGCCAGCTCCTCCCCGGGGGGGAACACTGAAGCTTTCTTT. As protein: CASSSPGGNTEAFF.

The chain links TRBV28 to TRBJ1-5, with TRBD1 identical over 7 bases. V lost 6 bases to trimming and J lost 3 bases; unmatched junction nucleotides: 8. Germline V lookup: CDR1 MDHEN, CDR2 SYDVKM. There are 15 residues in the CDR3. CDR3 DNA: TGTGCCAGCAGCTTCAACAGGGGTCTCAATCAGCCCCAGCATTTT. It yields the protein CASSFNRGLNQPQHF.

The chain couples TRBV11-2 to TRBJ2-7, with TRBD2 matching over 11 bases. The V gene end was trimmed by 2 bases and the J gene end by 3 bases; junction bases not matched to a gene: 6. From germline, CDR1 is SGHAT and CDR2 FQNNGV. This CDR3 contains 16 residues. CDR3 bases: TGTGCCAGCAGCTTACTACCGGGACTAGCGGACTACGAGCAGTACTTC. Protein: CASSLLPGLADYEQYF.

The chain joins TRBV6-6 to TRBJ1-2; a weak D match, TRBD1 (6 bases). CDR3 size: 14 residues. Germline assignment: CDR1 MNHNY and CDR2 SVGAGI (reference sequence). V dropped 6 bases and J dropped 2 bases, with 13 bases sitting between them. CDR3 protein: CASRQRTVNYGYTF. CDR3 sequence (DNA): TGTGCCAGCAGACAAAGGACAGTAAACTATGGCTACACCTTC.

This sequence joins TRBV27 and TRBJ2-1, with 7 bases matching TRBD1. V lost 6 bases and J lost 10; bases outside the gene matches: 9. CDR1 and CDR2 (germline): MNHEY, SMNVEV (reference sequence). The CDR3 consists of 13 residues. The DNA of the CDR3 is TGTGCCAGCAGGCATACAGGGGAACAAGAGCAGTTCTTC. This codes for CASRHTGEQEQFF.

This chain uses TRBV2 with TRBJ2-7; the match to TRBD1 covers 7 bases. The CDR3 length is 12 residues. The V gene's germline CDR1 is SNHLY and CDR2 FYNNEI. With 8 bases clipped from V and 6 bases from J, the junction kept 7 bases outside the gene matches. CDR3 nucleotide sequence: TGTGCCAGCTATTTTTCAGGGGGCGAGCAGTACTTC. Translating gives CASYFSGGEQYF.

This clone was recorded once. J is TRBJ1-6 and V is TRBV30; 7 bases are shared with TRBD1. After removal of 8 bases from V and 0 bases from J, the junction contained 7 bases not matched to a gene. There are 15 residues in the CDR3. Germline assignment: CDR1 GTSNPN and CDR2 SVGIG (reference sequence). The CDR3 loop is CAGKQGSSYNSPLHF. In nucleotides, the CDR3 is TGTGCCGGAAAACAGGGGAGCTCCTATAATTCACCCCTCCACTTT.

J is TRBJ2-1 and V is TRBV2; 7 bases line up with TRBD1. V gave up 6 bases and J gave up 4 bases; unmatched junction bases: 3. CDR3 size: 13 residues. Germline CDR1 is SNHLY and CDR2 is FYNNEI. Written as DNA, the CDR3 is TGTGCCAGCAGAAACAGGGGATACAATGAGCAGTTCTTC. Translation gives CASRNRGYNEQFF.

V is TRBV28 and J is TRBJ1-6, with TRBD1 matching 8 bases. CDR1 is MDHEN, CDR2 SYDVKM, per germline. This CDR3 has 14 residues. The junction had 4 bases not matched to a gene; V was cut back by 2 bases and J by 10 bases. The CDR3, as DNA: TGTGCCAGCAGTTTAGTGACAGGGGTGTCACCCCTCCACTTT. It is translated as CASSLVTGVSPLHF. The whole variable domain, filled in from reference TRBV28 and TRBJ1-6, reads DVKVTQSSRYLVKRTGEKVFLECVQDMDHENMFWYRQDPGLGLRLIYFSYDVKMKEKGDIPEGYSVSREKKERFSLILESASTNQTSMYLCASSLVTGVSPLHFGNGTRLTVT.

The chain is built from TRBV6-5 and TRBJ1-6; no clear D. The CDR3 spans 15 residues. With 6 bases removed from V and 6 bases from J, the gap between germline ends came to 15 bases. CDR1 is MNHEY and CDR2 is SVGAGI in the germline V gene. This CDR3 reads CASSQNRPVNSPLHF. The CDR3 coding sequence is TGTGCCAGCAGCCAAAACCGCCCGGTTAATTCACCCCTCCACTTT.

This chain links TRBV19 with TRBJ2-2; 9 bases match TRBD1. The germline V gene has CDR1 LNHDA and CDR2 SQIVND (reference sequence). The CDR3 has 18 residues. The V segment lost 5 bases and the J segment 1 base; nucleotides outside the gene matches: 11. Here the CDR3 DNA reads TGTGCCAGTAGTGCGTATACAGGGGGCGCGATGAACACCGGGGAGCTGTTTTTT. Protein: CASSAYTGGAMNTGELFF.

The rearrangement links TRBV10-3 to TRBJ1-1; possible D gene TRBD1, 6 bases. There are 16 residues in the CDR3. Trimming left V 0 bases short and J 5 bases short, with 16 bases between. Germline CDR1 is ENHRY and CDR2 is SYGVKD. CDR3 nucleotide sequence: TGTGCCATCAGTGAGTCTCCCGCAGGGGACGGTACTGAAGCTTTCTTT. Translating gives CAISESPAGDGTEAFF.

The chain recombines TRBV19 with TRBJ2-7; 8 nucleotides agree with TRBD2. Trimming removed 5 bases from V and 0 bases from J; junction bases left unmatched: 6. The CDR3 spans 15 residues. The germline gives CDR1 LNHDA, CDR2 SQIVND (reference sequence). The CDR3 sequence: CASSPLAESSYEQYF. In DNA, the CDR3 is TGTGCCAGTAGTCCACTAGCGGAAAGCTCCTACGAGCAGTACTTC.

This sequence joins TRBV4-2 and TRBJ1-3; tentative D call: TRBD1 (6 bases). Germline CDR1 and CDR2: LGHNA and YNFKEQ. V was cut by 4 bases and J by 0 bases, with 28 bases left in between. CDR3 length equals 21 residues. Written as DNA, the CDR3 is TGTGCCAGCAGCCTCCGGTACTGGGACATGACCGATCCCAACTCTGGAAACACCATATATTTT. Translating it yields CASSLRYWDMTDPNSGNTIYF.